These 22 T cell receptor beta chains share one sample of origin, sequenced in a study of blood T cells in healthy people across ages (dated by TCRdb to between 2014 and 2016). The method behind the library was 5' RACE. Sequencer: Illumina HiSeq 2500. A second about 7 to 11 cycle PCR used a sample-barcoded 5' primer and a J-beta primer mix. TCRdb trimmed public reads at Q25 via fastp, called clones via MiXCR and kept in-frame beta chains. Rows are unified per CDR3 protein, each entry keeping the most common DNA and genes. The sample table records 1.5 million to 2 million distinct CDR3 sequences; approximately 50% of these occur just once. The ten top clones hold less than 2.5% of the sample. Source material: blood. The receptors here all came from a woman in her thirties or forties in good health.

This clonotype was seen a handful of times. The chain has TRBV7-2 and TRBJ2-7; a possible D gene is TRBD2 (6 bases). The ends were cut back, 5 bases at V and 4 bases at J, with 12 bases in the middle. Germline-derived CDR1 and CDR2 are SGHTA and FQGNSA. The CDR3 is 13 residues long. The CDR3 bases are TGTGCCAGCAGCATGGACTACCGATACGAGCAGTACTTC. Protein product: CASSMDYRYEQYF. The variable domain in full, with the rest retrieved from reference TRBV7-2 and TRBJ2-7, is GAGVSQSPSNKVTEKGKDVELRCDPISGHTALYWYRQSLGQGLEFLIYFQGNSAPDKSGLPSDRFSAERTGGSVSTLTIQRTQQEDSAVYLCASSMDYRYEQYFGPGTRLTVT.

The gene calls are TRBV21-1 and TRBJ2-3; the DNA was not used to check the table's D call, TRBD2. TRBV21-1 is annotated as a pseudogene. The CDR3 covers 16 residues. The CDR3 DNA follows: TGTGCCAGCAGCACCCTAGGGACTCATGGACCAGATACGCAGTATTTT. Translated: CASSTLGTHGPDTQYF.

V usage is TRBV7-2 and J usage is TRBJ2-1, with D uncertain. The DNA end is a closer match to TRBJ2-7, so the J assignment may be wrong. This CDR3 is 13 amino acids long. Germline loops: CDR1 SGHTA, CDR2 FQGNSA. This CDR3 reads CASSVGQAWEQYF. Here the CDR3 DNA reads TGTGCCAGCAGCGTAGGCCAGGCGTGGGAGCAGTACTTC.

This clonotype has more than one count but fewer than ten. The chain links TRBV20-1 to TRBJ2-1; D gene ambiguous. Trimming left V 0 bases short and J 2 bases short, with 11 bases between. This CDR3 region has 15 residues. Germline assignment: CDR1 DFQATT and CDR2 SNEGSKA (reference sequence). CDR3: CSARDLASPYNEQFF. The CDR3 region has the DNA TGCAGTGCTAGAGATTTGGCTTCCCCCTACAATGAGCAGTTCTTC.

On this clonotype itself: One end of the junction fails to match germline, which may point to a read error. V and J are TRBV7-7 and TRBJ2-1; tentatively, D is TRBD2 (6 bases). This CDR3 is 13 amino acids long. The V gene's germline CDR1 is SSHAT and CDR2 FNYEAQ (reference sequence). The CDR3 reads CASSQRLVGEQFF. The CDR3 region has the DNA TGTGCTAGCAGCCAACGACTAGTCGGTGAGCAGTTCTTC.

CDR3 DNA sequence: TGCGCCAGCAGCTCCAAGGCGGGGAACACTGAAGCTTTCTTT. Translation: CASSSKAGNTEAFF. The chain carries TRBV5-1 and TRBJ1-1; D is ambiguous. Germline-derived CDR1 and CDR2 are SGHRS and YFSETQ. This CDR3 has 14 amino acids. The V end lost 3 bases, the J end lost 1 base, and 10 bases lay between the germline ends.

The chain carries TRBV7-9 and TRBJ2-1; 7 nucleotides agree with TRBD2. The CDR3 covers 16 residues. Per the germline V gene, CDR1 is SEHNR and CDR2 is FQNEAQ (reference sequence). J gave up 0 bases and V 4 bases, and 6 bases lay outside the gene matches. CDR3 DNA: TGTGCCAGCAGCTCTCCAAGCGGGGTCTCCTACAATGAGCAGTTCTTC. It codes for CASSSPSGVSYNEQFF. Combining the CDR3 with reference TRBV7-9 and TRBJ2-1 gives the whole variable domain DTGVSQNPRHKITKRGQNVTFRCDPISEHNRLYWYRQTLGQGPEFLTYFQNEAQLEKSRLLSDRFSAERPKGSFSTLEIQRTEQGDSAMYLCASSSPSGVSYNEQFFGPGTRLTVL.

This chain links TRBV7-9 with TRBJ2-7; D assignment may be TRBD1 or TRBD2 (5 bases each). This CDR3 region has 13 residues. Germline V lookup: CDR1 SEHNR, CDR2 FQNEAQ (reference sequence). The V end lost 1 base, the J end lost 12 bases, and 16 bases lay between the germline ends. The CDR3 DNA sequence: TGTGCCAGCAGCTTAGGAGGATACGGGACCCGGTACTTC. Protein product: CASSLGGYGTRYF.

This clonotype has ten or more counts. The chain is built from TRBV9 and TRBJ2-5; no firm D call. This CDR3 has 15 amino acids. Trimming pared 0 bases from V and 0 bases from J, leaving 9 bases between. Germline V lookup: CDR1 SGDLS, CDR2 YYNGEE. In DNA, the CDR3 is TGTGCCAGCAGCGTAGGTGATCCGAACCAAGAGACCCAGTACTTC. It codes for CASSVGDPNQETQYF.

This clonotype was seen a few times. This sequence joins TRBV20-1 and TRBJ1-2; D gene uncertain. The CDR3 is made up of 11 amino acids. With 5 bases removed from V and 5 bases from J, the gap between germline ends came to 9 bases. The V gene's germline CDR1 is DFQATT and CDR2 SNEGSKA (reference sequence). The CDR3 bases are TGCAGTGCTCTGATGGGATATGGCTACACCTTC. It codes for CSALMGYGYTF.

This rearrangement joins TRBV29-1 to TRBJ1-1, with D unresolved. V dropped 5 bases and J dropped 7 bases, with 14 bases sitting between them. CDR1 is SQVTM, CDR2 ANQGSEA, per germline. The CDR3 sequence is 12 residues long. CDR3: CSVRRVPYEAFF. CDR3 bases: TGCAGCGTTAGGAGGGTCCCCTATGAAGCTTTCTTT.

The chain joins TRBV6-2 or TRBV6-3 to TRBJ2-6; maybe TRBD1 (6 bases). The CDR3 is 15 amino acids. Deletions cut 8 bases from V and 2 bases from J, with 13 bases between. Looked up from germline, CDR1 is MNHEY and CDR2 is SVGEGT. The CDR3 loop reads CASGQSSTGANVLTF. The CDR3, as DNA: TGTGCCAGCGGACAGTCAAGCACTGGGGCCAACGTCCTGACTTTC.

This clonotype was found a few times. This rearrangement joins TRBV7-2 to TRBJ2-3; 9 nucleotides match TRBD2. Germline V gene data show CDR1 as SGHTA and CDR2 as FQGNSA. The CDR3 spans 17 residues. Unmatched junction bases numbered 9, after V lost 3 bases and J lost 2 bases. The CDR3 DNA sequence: TGTGCCAGCAGCTTTAACCCAGCGGGGGGTTACACAGATACGCAGTATTTT. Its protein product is CASSFNPAGGYTDTQYF.

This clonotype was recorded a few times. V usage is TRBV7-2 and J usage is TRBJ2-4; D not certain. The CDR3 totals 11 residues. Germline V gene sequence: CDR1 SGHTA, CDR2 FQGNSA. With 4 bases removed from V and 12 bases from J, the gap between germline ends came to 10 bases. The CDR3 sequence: CASSSDNSQYF. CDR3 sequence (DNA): TGTGCCAGCAGCTCCGACAATTCTCAGTACTTC.

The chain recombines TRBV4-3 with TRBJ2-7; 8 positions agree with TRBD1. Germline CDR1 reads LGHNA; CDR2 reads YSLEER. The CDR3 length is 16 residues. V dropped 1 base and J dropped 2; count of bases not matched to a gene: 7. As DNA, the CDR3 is TGCGCCAGCAGCCAAGGGACAGGGATAGGGACCTACGAGCAGTACTTC. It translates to CASSQGTGIGTYEQYF.

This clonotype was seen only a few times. The chain's CDR3 is CATSDSQALNTEAFF. The CDR3 nucleotides read TGTGCCACCAGTGATTCTCAGGCTTTGAACACTGAAGCTTTCTTT. The chain links TRBV24-1 to TRBJ1-1; D gene uncertain. V lost 2 bases, J lost 0 bases, and 9 bases lay in between. Germline V CDR1 and CDR2: KGHDR, SFDVKD. CDR3 size: 15 residues.

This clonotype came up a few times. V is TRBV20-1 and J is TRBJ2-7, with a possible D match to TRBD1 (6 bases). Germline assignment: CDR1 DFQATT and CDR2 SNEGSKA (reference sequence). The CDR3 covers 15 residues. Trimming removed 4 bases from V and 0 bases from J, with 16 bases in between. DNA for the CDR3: TGCAGTGCTACAAATCGGGACATTAGCTCCTACGAGCAGTACTTC. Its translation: CSATNRDISSYEQYF.

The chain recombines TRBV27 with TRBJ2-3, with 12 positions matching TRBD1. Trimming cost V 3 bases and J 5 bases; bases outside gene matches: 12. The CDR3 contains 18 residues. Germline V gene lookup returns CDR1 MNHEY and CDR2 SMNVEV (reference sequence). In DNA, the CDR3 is TGTGCCAGCAGTTTGACTAAAGCCGGGACAGGGGGCCTAGATACGCAGTATTTT. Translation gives CASSLTKAGTGGLDTQYF.

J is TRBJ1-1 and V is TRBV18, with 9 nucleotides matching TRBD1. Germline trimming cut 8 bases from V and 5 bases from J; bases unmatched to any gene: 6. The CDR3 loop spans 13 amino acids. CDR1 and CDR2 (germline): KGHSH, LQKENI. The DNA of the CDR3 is TGTGCCAGCGACAGGGGGGCCCTAACTGAAGCTTTCTTT. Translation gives CASDRGALTEAFF.

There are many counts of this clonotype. CDR3 loop: CASSFHRGRNEQFF. CDR3 nucleotides: TGTGCCAGCAGCTTCCACAGGGGGCGGAATGAGCAGTTCTTC. V usage is TRBV7-2 and J usage is TRBJ2-1, with TRBD1 identical over 9 bases. CDR1 SGHTA and CDR2 FQGNSA come from the germline V gene. The CDR3 has 14 residues. V dropped 3 bases and J dropped 7; count of bases not matched to a gene: 4.

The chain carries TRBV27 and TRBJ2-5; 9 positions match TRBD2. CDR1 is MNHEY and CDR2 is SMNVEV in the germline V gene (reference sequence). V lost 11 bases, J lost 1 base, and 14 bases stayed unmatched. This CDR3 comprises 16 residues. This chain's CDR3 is CAGTTWAAGGQETQYF. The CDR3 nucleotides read TGTGCCGGCACCACGTGGGCAGCGGGGGGCCAAGAGACCCAGTACTTC.

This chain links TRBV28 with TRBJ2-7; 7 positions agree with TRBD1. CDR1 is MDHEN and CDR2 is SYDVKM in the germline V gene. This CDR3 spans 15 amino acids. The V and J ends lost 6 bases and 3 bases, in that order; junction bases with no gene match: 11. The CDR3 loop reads CASRRTGTVYYEQYF. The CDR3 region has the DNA TGTGCCAGCAGACGAACCGGGACAGTCTACTACGAGCAGTACTTC.